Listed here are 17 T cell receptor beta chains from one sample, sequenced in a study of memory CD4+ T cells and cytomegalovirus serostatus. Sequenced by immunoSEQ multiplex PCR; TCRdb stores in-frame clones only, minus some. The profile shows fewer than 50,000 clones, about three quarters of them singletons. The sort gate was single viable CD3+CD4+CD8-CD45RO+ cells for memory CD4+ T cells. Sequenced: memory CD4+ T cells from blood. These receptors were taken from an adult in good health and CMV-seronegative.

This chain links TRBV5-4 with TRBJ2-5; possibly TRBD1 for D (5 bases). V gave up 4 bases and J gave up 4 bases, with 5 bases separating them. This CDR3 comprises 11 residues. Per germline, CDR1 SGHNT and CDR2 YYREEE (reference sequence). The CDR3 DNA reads TGTGCCAGCAGCCAGGGAGAGACCCAGTACTTC. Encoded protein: CASSQGETQYF.

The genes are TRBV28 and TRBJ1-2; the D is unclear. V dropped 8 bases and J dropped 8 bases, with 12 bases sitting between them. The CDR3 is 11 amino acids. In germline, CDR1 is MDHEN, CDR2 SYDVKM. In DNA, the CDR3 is TGTGCCAGCTTTGCTGACTCGGGCTACACCTTC. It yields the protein CASFADSGYTF.

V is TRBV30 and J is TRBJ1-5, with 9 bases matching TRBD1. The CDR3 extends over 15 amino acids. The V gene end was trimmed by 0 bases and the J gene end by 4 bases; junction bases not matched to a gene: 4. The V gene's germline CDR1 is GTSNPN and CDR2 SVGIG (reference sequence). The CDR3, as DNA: TGTGCCTGGAGTGTACTCGGGACAGGGAATCAGCCCCAGCATTTT. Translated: CAWSVLGTGNQPQHF.

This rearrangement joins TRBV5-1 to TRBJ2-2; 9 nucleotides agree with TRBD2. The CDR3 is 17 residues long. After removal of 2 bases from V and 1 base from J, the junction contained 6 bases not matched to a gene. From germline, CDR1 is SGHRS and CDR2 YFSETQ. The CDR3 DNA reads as TGCGCCAGCAGCTTAAGACTAGCGGAGGTGAACACCGGGGAGCTGTTTTTT. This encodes CASSLRLAEVNTGELFF.

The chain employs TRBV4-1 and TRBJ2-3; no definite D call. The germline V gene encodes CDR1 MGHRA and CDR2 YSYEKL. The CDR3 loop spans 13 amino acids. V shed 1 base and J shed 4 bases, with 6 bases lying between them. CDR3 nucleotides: TGCGCCAGCAGCCAAGTGGGGTCAGATACGCAGTATTTT. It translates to CASSQVGSDTQYF.

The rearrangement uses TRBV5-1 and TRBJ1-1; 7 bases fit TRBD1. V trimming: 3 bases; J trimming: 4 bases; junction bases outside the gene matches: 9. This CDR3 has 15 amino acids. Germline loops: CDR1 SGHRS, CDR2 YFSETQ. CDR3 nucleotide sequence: TGCGCCAGCAGCTCTACAGGGGTGGTTAGCACTGAAGCTTTCTTT. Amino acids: CASSSTGVVSTEAFF.

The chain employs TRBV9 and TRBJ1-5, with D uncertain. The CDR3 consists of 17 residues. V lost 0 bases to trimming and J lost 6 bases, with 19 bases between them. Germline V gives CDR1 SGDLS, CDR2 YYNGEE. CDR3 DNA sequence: TGTGCCAGCAGCGTAGTGTCATTTTGGGGTCTCCTTCAGCCCCAGCATTTT. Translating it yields CASSVVSFWGLLQPQHF. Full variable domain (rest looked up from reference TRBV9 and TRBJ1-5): DSGVTQTPKHLITATGQRVTLRCSPRSGDLSVYWYQQSLDQGLQFLIQYYNGEERAKGNILERFSAQQFPDLHSELNLSSLELGDSALYFCASSVVSFWGLLQPQHFGDGTRLSIL.

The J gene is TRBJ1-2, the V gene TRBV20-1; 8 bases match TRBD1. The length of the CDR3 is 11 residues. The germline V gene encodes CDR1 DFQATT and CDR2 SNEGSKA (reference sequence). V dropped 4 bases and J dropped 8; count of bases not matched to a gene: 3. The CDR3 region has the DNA TGCAGTGCTAACAGGGGGGAGGGCTACACCTTC. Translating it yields CSANRGEGYTF.

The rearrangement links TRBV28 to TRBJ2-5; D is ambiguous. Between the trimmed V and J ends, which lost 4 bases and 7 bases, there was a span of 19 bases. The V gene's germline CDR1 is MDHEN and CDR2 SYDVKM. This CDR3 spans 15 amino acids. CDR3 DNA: TGTGCCAGCAGTTCGAACCTTAGACCCTCCCCGACCCAGTACTTC. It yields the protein CASSSNLRPSPTQYF.

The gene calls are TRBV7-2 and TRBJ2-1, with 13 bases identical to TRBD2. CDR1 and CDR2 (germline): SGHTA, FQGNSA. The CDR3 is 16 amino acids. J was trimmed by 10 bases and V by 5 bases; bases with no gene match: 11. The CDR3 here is CASSLGTSGIPMEQFF. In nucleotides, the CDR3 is TGTGCCAGCAGCCTAGGGACTAGCGGGATTCCGATGGAGCAGTTCTTC.

This chain's CDR3 is CASSGDGPYEQYF. The CDR3 DNA is TGTGCCAGCAGCGGGGACGGACCCTACGAGCAGTACTTC. V usage is TRBV7-9 and J usage is TRBJ2-7; D is tentatively TRBD1 or TRBD2 (5 bases each). The CDR3 has 13 residues. Trimming stripped 5 bases from V and 2 bases from J, with 10 bases between. Per the germline V gene, CDR1 is SEHNR and CDR2 is FQNEAQ (reference sequence).

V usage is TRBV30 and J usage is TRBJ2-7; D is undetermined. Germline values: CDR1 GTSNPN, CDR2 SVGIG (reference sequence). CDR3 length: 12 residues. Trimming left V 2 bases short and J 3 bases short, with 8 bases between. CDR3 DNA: TGTGCCTGGAGTCTTACGCGCTACGAGCAGTACTTC. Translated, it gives CAWSLTRYEQYF.

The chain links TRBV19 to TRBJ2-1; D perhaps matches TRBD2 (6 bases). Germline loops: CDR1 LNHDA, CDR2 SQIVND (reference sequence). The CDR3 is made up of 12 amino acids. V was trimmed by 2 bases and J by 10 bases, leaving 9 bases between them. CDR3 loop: CASSIREDEQFF. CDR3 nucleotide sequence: TGTGCCAGTAGTATAAGGGAGGACGAGCAGTTCTTC.

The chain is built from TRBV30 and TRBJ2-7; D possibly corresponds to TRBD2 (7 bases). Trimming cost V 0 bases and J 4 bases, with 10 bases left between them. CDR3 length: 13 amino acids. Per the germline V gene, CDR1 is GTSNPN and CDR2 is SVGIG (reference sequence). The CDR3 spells CAWSVGGGYEQYF. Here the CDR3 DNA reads TGTGCCTGGAGTGTAGGGGGGGGTTACGAGCAGTACTTC. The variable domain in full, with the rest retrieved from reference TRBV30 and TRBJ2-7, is SQTIHQWPATLVQPVGSPLSLECTVEGTSNPNLYWYRQAAGRGLQLLFYSVGIGQISSEVPQNLSASRPQDRQFILSSKKLLLSDSGFYLCAWSVGGGYEQYFGPGTRLTVT.

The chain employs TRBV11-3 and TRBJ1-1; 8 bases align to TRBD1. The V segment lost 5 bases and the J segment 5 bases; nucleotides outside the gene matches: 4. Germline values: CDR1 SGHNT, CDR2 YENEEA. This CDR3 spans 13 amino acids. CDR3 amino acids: CASSGDRRTEAFF. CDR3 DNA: TGTGCCAGCAGCGGGGACAGGAGGACTGAAGCTTTCTTT.

CDR3 loop: CASSEQGREYELADTQYF. The CDR3, as DNA: TGCGCCAGCAGTGAGCAAGGGCGGGAGTACGAGTTGGCAGATACGCAGTATTTT. The chain is built from TRBV10-2 and TRBJ2-3; 7 nucleotides agree with TRBD2. The J segment lost 4 bases and the V segment lost 2 bases, leaving 15 bases of the junction unmatched. The germline V gene encodes CDR1 WSHSY and CDR2 SAAADI. This CDR3 contains 18 residues.

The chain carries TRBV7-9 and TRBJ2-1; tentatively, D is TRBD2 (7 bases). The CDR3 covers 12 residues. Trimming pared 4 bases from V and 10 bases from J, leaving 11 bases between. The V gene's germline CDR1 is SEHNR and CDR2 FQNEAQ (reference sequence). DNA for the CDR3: TGTGCCAGCAGCTGGGGGGGCCACGAGCAGTTCTTC. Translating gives CASSWGGHEQFF.